Only a few counts were recorded for the clone carrying this TCR beta chain. Its target is unknown. The record originates from a study of post-analysis software for immune sequencing data. Study-level background: Several disease courses (relapsing-remitting, secondary progressive and progressive-relapsing) of multiple sclerosis were included. Study results and limitations: When compared against controls, multiple sclerosis patients showed significantly lower normalized Chao1 diversity. In patients, TRBV5-6, TRBV5-1 and TRBV20-1 belonged to 4 or 5 TRBV segments found more frequently than in controls.

V gave up 4 bases and J gave up 2 bases, with 13 bases separating them. The CDR3 sequence is 14 residues long. The germline gives CDR1 SGDLS, CDR2 YYNGEE. Libraries were made from TCR beta cDNA, and they carried unique molecular identifiers. Around 500,000 cDNA molecules were obtained from around 0.96 to 9.9 million T cells. TCRdb redid the calling of the PCR reads with MiXCR, one entry per CDR3 protein. The sample shows 820,000 or so distinct CDR3 sequences, roughly 50% of them seen only once. This receptor was identified in a girl aged 5-17 years with multiple sclerosis. The rearrangement links TRBV9 to TRBJ2-7; no clear D. Sequencing was done on a sample of blood. CDR3 nucleotide sequence: TGTGCCAGCAGCCCCCGGCAGGAGCCCTACGAGCAGTACTTC. Translating it yields CASSPRQEPYEQYF.